This T cell receptor beta chain was captured by sequencing in a study of regulatory T cells in long-lasting Graves disease. The CDR3 extends over 16 amino acids. With V trimmed by 3 bases and J by 8 bases, 10 bases remained unmatched. The authors built TCR beta libraries using iRepertoire HTBI primers and Arm-PCR of CDR3 regions. TCRdb re-called the multiplex PCR reads with MiXCR, one entry per CDR3 protein. The repertoire consists of about 440,000 distinct CDR3 sequences, with more than 13% occurring once and the leading ten covering roughly a sixth. As to time point: newly diagnosed GD, antithyroid drugs for less than 3 months. From PBMCs, RNA was extracted and then used to make the TCR library. The authors drew patients from an endocrinology department in Xi'an, China. Separately, the same data were catalogued under a study of T cells in Graves' hyperthyroidism and ophthalmopathy. This second study says: Uncontrolled infection, other autoimmune disease, pregnancy or lactation disqualified patients from enrolment.

The chain is built from TRBV12-3 or TRBV12-4 and TRBJ1-4, with TRBD1 matching 9 bases. The specimen was peripheral blood mononuclear cells (PBMCs), collected at new diagnosis, from a patient treated with antithyroid drugs. The source is a woman aged 25-40 years with Graves disease. The CDR3 DNA reads as TGTGCCAGCAGTTTTACAGGGGGCGGAGGGCCCGAAAAACTGTTTTTT. Residues: CASSFTGGGGPEKLFF.